The T cell receptor (beta chain) described here comes from a study of blood T cell repertoires in COVID-19. TCRdb keeps only in-frame clones here, not all; method: immunoSEQ multiplex PCR. The sample consists of 450,000 or so clones, about 91% of them appearing once. The J segment lost 7 bases and the V segment lost 2 bases, leaving 9 bases of the junction unmatched. This CDR3 is 15 amino acids long. Germline CDR1 and CDR2: SGHVS and FQNEAQ. The sample taken for sequencing was peripheral blood. The J gene is TRBJ2-7, the V gene TRBV7-8; the match to TRBD2 covers 9 bases. The TCR was taken from a man in his late teens or twenties with COVID-19, enrolled during active disease. CDR3 in DNA: TGTGCCAGCAGCTTATTTTTAGCGGGGGAGCGGGAGCAGTACTTC. It translates to CASSLFLAGEREQYF.